The rows below give T cell receptor beta chains drawn from one sample of a study of technical replicates of blood from a few donors. Repertoires were generated with immunoSEQ multiplex PCR, while TCRdb's copy carries only in-frame clones and drops some. The data show some 87,000 clones, with 95% to 98% seen just once and roughly 0.35% held by the top ten. Input material: T cells isolated from PBMCs. These receptors all stem from a human donor in good health. The CDR3 runs from the conserved cysteine through the conserved F or W. D genes are given only for firm matches. Clone size is stated in some rows and not others, as once, few, many or a class when expanded.

d_call: NA; j_call: TRBJ1-1; v_call: TRBV6-5; clone_size: NA; cdr3_aa: CASRTNDRNTEAFF; cdr3_nt: TGTGCCAGCAGAACAAACGACAGGAACACTGAAGCTTTCTTT
d_call: NA; j_call: TRBJ2-5; v_call: TRBV15; clone_size: NA; cdr3_aa: CATSSSQDYQETQYF; cdr3_nt: TGTGCCACCAGCAGCTCCCAGGACTACCAAGAGACCCAGTACTTC
d_call: TRBD1; j_call: TRBJ1-4; v_call: TRBV30; clone_size: NA; cdr3_aa: CAWRRTGQGGKLFF; cdr3_nt: TGTGCCTGGAGGAGGACAGGGCAAGGGGGAAAACTGTTTTTT
d_call: TRBD1; j_call: TRBJ2-7; v_call: TRBV30; clone_size: NA; cdr3_aa: CAWSQQGDEQYF; cdr3_nt: TGTGCCTGGAGTCAACAGGGGGACGAGCAGTACTTC
d_call: NA; j_call: TRBJ1-4; v_call: TRBV5-4; clone_size: NA; cdr3_aa: CASSLQRDREKLFF; cdr3_nt: TGTGCCAGCAGCTTGCAGAGGGATCGAGAAAAACTGTTTTTT
d_call: TRBD1; j_call: TRBJ2-7; v_call: TRBV4-2; clone_size: NA; cdr3_aa: CASSQVGTGYNEQYF; cdr3_nt: TGTGCCAGCAGCCAAGTTGGGACAGGGTACAACGAGCAGTACTTC
d_call: NA; j_call: TRBJ1-4; v_call: TRBV27; clone_size: NA; cdr3_aa: CASSYQPTGDEKLFF; cdr3_nt: TGTGCCAGCAGTTACCAACCTACCGGGGATGAAAAACTGTTTTTT
d_call: TRBD2; j_call: TRBJ2-5; v_call: TRBV28; clone_size: NA; cdr3_aa: CASSLGLAGLETQYF; cdr3_nt: TGTGCCAGCAGTTTAGGACTAGCGGGATTAGAGACCCAGTACTTC
d_call: TRBD2; j_call: TRBJ2-3; v_call: TRBV28; clone_size: NA; cdr3_aa: CASSLWAGAWTDTQYF; cdr3_nt: TGTGCCAGCAGTTTATGGGCGGGAGCCTGGACAGATACGCAGTATTTT
d_call: TRBD2; j_call: TRBJ2-7; v_call: TRBV28; clone_size: NA; cdr3_aa: CASSLVLAGGSYEQYF; cdr3_nt: TGTGCCAGCAGTTTAGTACTAGCGGGAGGGTCCTACGAGCAGTACTTC
d_call: TRBD1; j_call: TRBJ1-2; v_call: TRBV30; clone_size: NA; cdr3_aa: CAWSVVVGGDGYTF; cdr3_nt: TGTGCCTGGAGTGTAGTAGTAGGGGGCGATGGCTACACCTTC
d_call: TRBD2; j_call: TRBJ2-7; v_call: TRBV5-1; clone_size: once; cdr3_aa: CASSLTSGSYEQYF; cdr3_nt: TGCGCCAGCAGCTTGACTAGCGGGAGCTACGAGCAGTACTTC
d_call: NA; j_call: TRBJ1-1; v_call: TRBV11-2; clone_size: NA; cdr3_aa: CASSLSSTVSDTEAFF; cdr3_nt: TGTGCCAGCAGCCTTAGTTCCACTGTTAGCGACACTGAAGCTTTCTTT
d_call: TRBD2; j_call: TRBJ2-5; v_call: TRBV13; clone_size: NA; cdr3_aa: CASSHGRWGREETQYF; cdr3_nt: TGTGCCAGCAGCCATGGCCGGTGGGGGAGGGAAGAGACCCAGTACTTC
d_call: NA; j_call: TRBJ2-5; v_call: TRBV6-5; clone_size: NA; cdr3_aa: CASALLLAVQETQYF; cdr3_nt: TGTGCCAGTGCCCTCTTACTAGCAGTACAAGAGACCCAGTACTTC
d_call: TRBD2; j_call: TRBJ2-2; v_call: TRBV27; clone_size: NA; cdr3_aa: CASSWPAGARTGELFF; cdr3_nt: TGTGCCAGCAGTTGGCCAGCGGGAGCAAGGACCGGGGAGCTGTTTTTT
d_call: TRBD1; j_call: TRBJ2-3; v_call: TRBV25-1; clone_size: NA; cdr3_aa: CASSEIRGLDTQYF; cdr3_nt: TGTGCCAGCAGTGAAATCAGGGGGCTAGATACGCAGTATTTT
d_call: NA; j_call: TRBJ1-1; v_call: TRBV11-2; clone_size: NA; cdr3_aa: CASSLGMNTEAFF; cdr3_nt: TGTGCCAGCAGCTTAGGTATGAACACTGAAGCTTTCTTT
d_call: TRBD1; j_call: TRBJ1-5; v_call: TRBV2; clone_size: NA; cdr3_aa: CASSAQSGGGQPQHF; cdr3_nt: TGTGCCAGCAGTGCTCAGTCAGGGGGCGGGCAGCCCCAGCATTTT
d_call: NA; j_call: TRBJ1-2; v_call: TRBV6-5; clone_size: NA; cdr3_aa: CASSEDRAYGYTF; cdr3_nt: TGTGCCAGCAGTGAGGACAGAGCCTATGGCTACACCTTC
d_call: NA; j_call: TRBJ1-3; v_call: TRBV6-5; clone_size: once; cdr3_aa: CASSYGQHNLGNTIYF; cdr3_nt: TGTGCCAGCAGTTACGGACAACACAACCTGGGAAACACCATATATTTT
d_call: NA; j_call: TRBJ2-7; v_call: TRBV25-1; clone_size: few; cdr3_aa: CASSESGRDEQYF; cdr3_nt: TGTGCCAGCAGTGAATCCGGCAGGGACGAGCAGTACTTC
d_call: NA; j_call: TRBJ2-1; v_call: TRBV9; clone_size: NA; cdr3_aa: CASSKLTTEQFF; cdr3_nt: TGTGCCAGCAGCAAACTGACTACTGAGCAGTTCTTC
d_call: TRBD2; j_call: TRBJ2-1; v_call: TRBV5-1; clone_size: NA; cdr3_aa: CASSLGLAGYNEQFF; cdr3_nt: TGCGCCAGCAGCTTGGGGCTAGCGGGATACAATGAGCAGTTCTTC
d_call: TRBD2; j_call: TRBJ2-7; v_call: TRBV6-5; clone_size: NA; cdr3_aa: CASSQTSGRFEQYF; cdr3_nt: TGTGCCAGCAGTCAGACTAGCGGGAGGTTCGAGCAGTACTTC
d_call: NA; j_call: TRBJ2-2; v_call: TRBV6-6; clone_size: NA; cdr3_aa: CASSYLAGDTGELFF; cdr3_nt: TGTGCCAGCAGTTACTTGGCGGGTGACACCGGGGAGCTGTTTTTT
d_call: TRBD2; j_call: TRBJ2-1; v_call: TRBV7-9; clone_size: NA; cdr3_aa: CASSSLAGVWENNEQFF; cdr3_nt: TGTGCCAGCAGCTCCCTAGCGGGAGTTTGGGAGAACAATGAGCAGTTCTTC
d_call: TRBD1; j_call: TRBJ2-7; v_call: TRBV6-5; clone_size: NA; cdr3_aa: CASSRTGQGSEQYF; cdr3_nt: TGTGCCAGCAGCCGCACGGGACAGGGATCCGAGCAGTACTTC
d_call: TRBD2; j_call: TRBJ2-7; v_call: TRBV11-3; clone_size: once; cdr3_aa: CASSSTGTISYEQYF; cdr3_nt: TGTGCCAGCAGCTCGACCGGGACTATCTCCTACGAGCAGTACTTC